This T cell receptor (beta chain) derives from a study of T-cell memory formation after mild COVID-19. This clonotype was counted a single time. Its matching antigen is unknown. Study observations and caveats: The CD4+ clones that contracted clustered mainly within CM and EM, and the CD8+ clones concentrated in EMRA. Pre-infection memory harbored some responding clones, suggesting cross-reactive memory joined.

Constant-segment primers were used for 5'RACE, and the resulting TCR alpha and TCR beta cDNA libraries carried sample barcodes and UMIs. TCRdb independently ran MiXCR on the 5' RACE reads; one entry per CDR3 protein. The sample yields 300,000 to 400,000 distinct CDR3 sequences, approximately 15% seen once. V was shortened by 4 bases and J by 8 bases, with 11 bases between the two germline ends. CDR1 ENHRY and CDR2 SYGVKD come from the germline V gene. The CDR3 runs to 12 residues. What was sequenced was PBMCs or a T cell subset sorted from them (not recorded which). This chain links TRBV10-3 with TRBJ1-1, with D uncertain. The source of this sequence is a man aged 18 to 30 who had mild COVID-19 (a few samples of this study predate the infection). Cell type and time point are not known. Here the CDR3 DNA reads TGTGCCATCAGTGTCTCCGCGGGCGAAGCTTTCTTT. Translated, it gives CAISVSAGEAFF.